The sequence of this T cell receptor beta chain was determined in a study of CD8 T cells in ankylosing spondylitis. General study findings and limits: Reports say disease-linked clones showed up significantly more in matched ankylosing spondylitis synovial fluid. Several highly homologous variants made up a TCR beta motif, and this motif appeared characteristic of ankylosing spondylitis blood. There were earlier reports of some motif variants in reactive arthritis synovial fluid and blood.

This clonotype has at least ten counts. The antigen is unknown. This CDR3 has 15 amino acids. J gave up 7 bases and V 10 bases, and 15 bases lay outside the gene matches. The germline CDR1 and CDR2 sequences are ENHRY and SYGVKD. Each TCR beta library was made by quantitative 5'-RACE that incorporated molecular barcodes. One entry per CDR3 protein results from TCRdb running MiXCR on the 5' RACE reads. The table includes about 200,000 distinct CDR3 sequences, about 7.3% detected once. The chain couples TRBV10-3 to TRBJ2-1, with 8 bases aligning to TRBD1. The TCR sequence derives from a male donor with ankylosing spondylitis. Sequenced: blood, either unsorted or a sorted T cell fraction (not recorded which). CDR3 coding DNA: TGTGCCACCAACCCCCGACAGGGGATCAGTAATGAGCAGTTCTTC. Amino acid sequence: CATNPRQGISNEQFF.